This entry concerns a single TCR beta chain. Its antigen is not known. The germline CDR1 and CDR2 sequences are DFQATT and SNEGSKA (reference sequence). V shed 5 bases and J shed 11 bases, with 15 bases lying between them. The CDR3 is made up of 11 amino acids. This sample is drawn from a study of blood T cells in healthy people across ages. Study overall: When template switching was applied, about one barcoded beta molecule was captured per two T cells.

A second PCR, run for roughly 6 to 11 cycles, used a sample-barcoded 5' primer plus a J-beta primer mix. TCRdb itself ran the 5' RACE reads through MiXCR, one entry per CDR3 protein. This table has approximately 1,700,000 distinct CDR3 sequences, around 42% appearing once. Study observations and caveats: While age rose, TCR beta diversity per million T cells dropped in a roughly linear way. The study lacked donor CMV status, which possibly confounded expanded clonotype changes.

The receptor's source is a human donor in good health. The chain recombines TRBV20-1 with TRBJ1-1; possibly TRBD1 for D (5 bases). Sequencing input: blood. DNA for the CDR3: TGCAGTGCTGGGCCCGGGGGGAGGGCTTTCTTT. Translating gives CSAGPGGRAFF.